Detailed here is one T cell receptor beta chain. The CDR3 is 17 amino acids. Germline CDR1 reads MDHEN; CDR2 reads SYDVKM. The V segment lost 2 bases and the J segment 0 bases; nucleotides outside the gene matches: 3. As handled by the study authors: The authors estimated nucleated cell counts from reference gene primer amplification. TCRdb's table, derived via immunoSEQ multiplex PCR, lists solely in-frame clones and lacks some. V and J calls and clone size follow that table, whereas D and trimming were derived from the DNA. There are 100,000 to 150,000 clones in the sample; about 85% occur only once, and about 3.3% lies in the top ten. This record belongs to a study of blood T cell repertoires in COVID-19. Turning to the study itself: Donors in the United States, Italy and Spain gave samples during acute or convalescent COVID-19.

Seattle participants joined during active infection and were tracked over time. The chain employs TRBV28 and TRBJ2-1; 11 bases line up with TRBD2. The sequence came from a woman older than 75 with COVID-19, enrolled during active disease. Specimen: peripheral blood. CDR3 region: CASSLRLAGSSYNEQFF. In DNA form, the CDR3 reads TGTGCCAGCAGTTTAAGACTAGCGGGGAGCTCCTACAATGAGCAGTTCTTC.